Reported below is one T cell receptor beta chain. Its antigen is unknown. Per-base quality was not reported, and no clone a single base away is much larger than it. This specimen includes other DNA sequences encoding the same CDR3. The sample belongs to a study of blood T cell repertoires in COVID-19 (dated by TCRdb to between 2020 and 2021). Some background on the complete study: Samples covering the acute and convalescent phases of COVID-19 were provided by collaborators in the United States, Italy and Spain. The prospective study material was composed of cDNA or gDNA derived from T cells, B-cell-depleted T cells, or PBMCs. The dataset comprised deeply sampled blood TCRbeta repertoires from subjects exposed to, actively infected with, or recovered from COVID-19. The repertoires were released in a freely available public database meant as a resource for research on the immune response to SARS-CoV-2. Samples came from the ongoing ImmuneRACE study (first 160 participants) plus 1,254 subjects from 6 global collaborators. Nearly every sample came with metadata listing a de-identified subject ID, COVID-19 status, age in years and sex. Where available, HLA class I and class II types were taken from metadata supplied by the sample provider and were not determined by assay-based typing. Beyond this particular receptor, the publication reports: The amount of clinical and demographic metadata varied by source and participant and was provided uncurated.

The immunoSEQ Assay, a bias-controlled multiplex PCR, was used to amplify TCRbeta CDR3 regions from genomic DNA. Per the authors' processing: Nucleated cell counts per sample were estimated from amplification of reference gene primers within the assay. To quantify the absolute abundance of each unique TCRbeta CDR3 rearrangement, sequence reads were collapsed and filtered. Productive Simpson clonality was computed per sample as the square root of Simpson's diversity index over productive rearrangements. As stored in TCRdb, this immuneACCESS dataset retains in-frame rearrangements with V and J assigned. A fraction of the clones does not appear; measured against another copy, unresolved V genes explain less than half of the discrepancy, and the remainder lacks a known reason. Clone size and V and J calls were adopted from that table, with D and trimming inferred from the DNA. A total of under 350,000 clones appear in this sample, roughly 90% of them only once. Around 2.6% of the sample belongs to the ten largest clones.

Participants in the prospective study were enrolled through a virtual design, were aged roughly 18 to 90 years, and lived in roughly 25 United States geographic areas. In the prospective study, participants were assigned to cohorts based on the clinical history participants reported in a screening survey and a study questionnaire. ImmuneRACE Cohort 3 recovered participants were defined by two consecutive negative NP/OP PCR tests, healthcare professional clearance, or symptom resolution. Each participant in the prospective study had whole blood, serum and a nasopharyngeal or oropharyngeal swab collected by mobile phlebotomists. Over an approximately two-month period, participants in the prospective study had the option of providing additional blood draws and questionnaires. Prospective study blood samples were shipped either frozen or at room temperature before DNA extraction. The sample consisted of PBMCs or T cells enriched from blood (not recorded which). The receptor was isolated from a man in his fifties or sixties who had recovered from COVID-19.

The DNA is as follows: TGTGCCAGCAGCCCGGGGACTAGCGGGGTCAATGAGCAGTTCTTC. This codes for CASSPGTSGVNEQFF. The chain is made from TRBV5-4 and TRBJ2-1, with 13 bases in between that match TRBD2. The CDR3 holds 15 amino acids from the cysteine to the phenylalanine. The only DNA kept is the CDR3, 45 bases in frame from the first base. Based on the germline V gene (reference sequence), the CDR1 and CDR2 sequences are SGHNT and YYREEE. At the junction V is shortened by 4 bases and J by 6 bases; bases outside the gene matches: 4.